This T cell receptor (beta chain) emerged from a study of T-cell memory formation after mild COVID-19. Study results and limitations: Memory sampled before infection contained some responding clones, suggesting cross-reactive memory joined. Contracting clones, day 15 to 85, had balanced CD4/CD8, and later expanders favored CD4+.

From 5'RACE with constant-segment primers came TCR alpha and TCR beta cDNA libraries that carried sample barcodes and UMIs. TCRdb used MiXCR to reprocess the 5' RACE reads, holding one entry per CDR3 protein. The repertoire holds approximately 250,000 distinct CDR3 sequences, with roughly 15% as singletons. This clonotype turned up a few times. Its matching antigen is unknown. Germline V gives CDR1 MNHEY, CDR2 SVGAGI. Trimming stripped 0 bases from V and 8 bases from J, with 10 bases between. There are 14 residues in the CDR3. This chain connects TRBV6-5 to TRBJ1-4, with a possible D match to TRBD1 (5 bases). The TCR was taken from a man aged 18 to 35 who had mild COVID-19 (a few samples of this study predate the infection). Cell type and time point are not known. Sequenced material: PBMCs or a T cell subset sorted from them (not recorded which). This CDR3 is CASSYSPGTEKLFF. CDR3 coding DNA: TGTGCCAGCAGTTACTCTCCAGGGACCGAAAAACTGTTTTTT.